This T cell receptor (beta chain) stems from a study of cytomegalovirus exposure and HLA in healthy donors. As for the study in general: Findings of an earlier analysis included over 95 million unique TCR beta sequences from 170 million or so T cells.

PCR used 60 Vbeta primers and 13 Jbeta primers. Per the authors' pipeline: About 12 million of the roughly 77 million unique TCR beta chains counted in a later analysis were shared. Here immunoSEQ multiplex PCR was the method, and the copy in TCRdb shows in-frame clones only, minus some. From that table come the V and J calls and clone size; the DNA was used to work out D and trimming. The sample holds over 100,000 clones; around three fifths are singletons and the top ten take about 2.6%. The TCR comes from a middle-aged woman in good health and CMV-seronegative. The source material was PBMCs.

In DNA form, the CDR3 reads TGTGCCAGCAGTTACCCGGGACAGGAGCAGTTCTTC. It codes for CASSYPGQEQFF. The rearrangement joins TRBV6-5 to TRBJ2-1, with 7 bases that match TRBD1. Losses at the gene ends were 2 bases for V and 10 bases for J; bases not matched to a gene: 2. Germline assignment: CDR1 MNHEY and CDR2 SVGAGI. The CDR3 is made up of 12 amino acids.